The clone carrying this TCR beta chain counts as large. Its cognate antigen is unknown. The germline V and J ends were trimmed by 4 bases and 2 bases, with 8 bases remaining between them. The CDR3 has 13 amino acids. Germline V gene data show CDR1 as SNHLY and CDR2 as FYNNEI. Individual TCR cDNA molecules each bore their own unique molecular identifier. TCRdb re-analysed the 5' RACE reads in MiXCR, keeping a single row per CDR3 protein. Here the sample spans 2,500 to 3,500 distinct CDR3 sequences, under 8% being singletons. These data are taken from a study of spatial heterogeneity in lung cancer. This sample's time point: sample taken at primary tumor resection. Points from the study as a whole: Higher tumor mutation counts went along with higher counts of expanded intratumoral alpha and beta TCRs.

The origin of this receptor is a male donor with early-stage non-small cell lung cancer. Sequenced material: lung tumor tissue, taken at surgery. The chain recombines TRBV2 with TRBJ1-2; D gene uncertain. CDR3 amino acids: CASSAGSNYGYTF. For the CDR3, the DNA is TGTGCCAGCAGTGCGGGGTCCAACTATGGCTACACCTTC.